This entry is about one T cell receptor (beta chain). Its antigen is unknown. Both 60 Vbeta primers and 13 Jbeta primers went into the PCR. Produced via immunoSEQ multiplex PCR; TCRdb's table is partial and in-frame only. The sample holds 100,000 or so clones; 78% are singletons and the top ten take 4.5% to 5.5%. The sample originates from a study of cytomegalovirus exposure and HLA in healthy donors. Findings of the study overall: Later analysis associated a missense DCLRE1C variant with TCR beta V- and J-gene trimming. Presence/absence analyses rested on an assumption that sequencing depth was roughly uniform across donors.

The V and J ends lost 1 base and 3 bases, in that order; junction bases with no gene match: 5. The CDR3 runs to 15 residues. CDR1 SGHDT and CDR2 YYEEEE come from the germline V gene. The chain combines TRBV5-6 with TRBJ2-3; 7 nucleotides agree with TRBD2. The sample comprised PBMCs. This sequence was found in a woman aged 40 to 50 in good health and CMV-seropositive. The CDR3 DNA is TGTGCCAGCAGCTTGTATAACGGGAGGACAGATACGCAGTATTTT. Its translation is CASSLYNGRTDTQYF.